Shown below are 11 T cell receptor beta chains from a single sample sequenced in a study of Ad26.COV2.S vaccination and SARS-CoV-2 variants. Treatment described: approximately 18 received Ad26.COV2.S at low or high dose, single or two shots; about 5 received placebo; per-sample allocation not given. The investigators took samples on day 63 after the first vaccine or placebo injection. Assay: immunoSEQ multiplex PCR; the TCRdb copy retains only in-frame clones and omits some. The sample lists about 220,000 clones, approximately 88% occurring once. This material consisted of peripheral blood, taken in a trial of Ad26.COV2.S vaccine versus placebo. The receptor source for this set is a person between 18 and 59 years old who received the Ad26.COV2.S COVID-19 vaccine or a placebo.

CDR3 DNA: TGTGCCAGCAGTGAAGCAAACAGGGGCGTGCAGTACTTC. Its protein is CASSEANRGVQYF. V and J are TRBV2 and TRBJ2-7, with 7 bases lining up with TRBD1. J gave up 9 bases and V 0 bases, and 5 bases lay outside the gene matches. Germline values: CDR1 SNHLY, CDR2 FYNNEI. There are 13 residues in the CDR3.

In this sample, this clone turned up once. The V and J genes are TRBV19 and TRBJ2-7; the match to TRBD2 covers 7 bases. The CDR3 spans 14 residues. Germline CDR1 LNHDA, CDR2 SQIVND (reference sequence). After removal of 4 bases from V and 4 bases from J, the junction contained 7 bases not matched to a gene. CDR3 residues: CASSTGVGGYEQYF. CDR3 bases: TGTGCCAGTAGTACCGGCGTGGGGGGGTACGAGCAGTACTTC.

This chain joins TRBV6-2 or TRBV6-3 and TRBJ2-2; TRBD1 matches 8 bases. Germline CDR1 and CDR2: MNHEY and SVGEGT. V lost 2 bases to trimming and J lost 6 bases; unmatched junction nucleotides: 14. This CDR3 region has 18 residues. The CDR3 DNA sequence: TGTGCCAGCAGTTACCCTTTACAGGGGGAATGGTCAGCCGGGGAGCTGTTTTTT. Protein sequence: CASSYPLQGEWSAGELFF.

The chain is built from TRBV19 and TRBJ1-5; TRBD1 might be the D (5 bases). There are 16 residues in the CDR3. V lost 5 bases, J lost 1 base, and 15 bases lay in between. Germline V gives CDR1 LNHDA, CDR2 SQIVND (reference sequence). CDR3 DNA: TGTGCCAGTAGTTCTGAGGGGCGTCAAAGCAATCAGCCCCAGCATTTT. Translated: CASSSEGRQSNQPQHF.

The chain recombines TRBV30 with TRBJ2-5; 10 bases are shared with TRBD1. V gave up 5 bases and J gave up 4 bases; unmatched junction bases: 1. From germline, CDR1 is GTSNPN and CDR2 SVGIG (reference sequence). The CDR3 length is 12 residues. The CDR3 loop reads CAWDRGLETQYF. The CDR3 DNA sequence: TGTGCCTGGGACAGGGGGCTAGAGACCCAGTACTTC.

The chain couples TRBV7-2 to TRBJ2-7; a possible D gene is TRBD2 (6 bases). Germline V CDR1 and CDR2: SGHTA, FQGNSA. Trimming stripped 1 base from V and 2 bases from J, with 12 bases between. This CDR3 is built from 15 residues. For the CDR3, the DNA is TGTGCCAGCAGCTTAGTCCGCGGGGCCCCCTACGAGCAGTACTTC. This codes for CASSLVRGAPYEQYF.

The chain employs TRBV9 and TRBJ2-5; 7 nucleotides match TRBD2. V lost 0 bases to trimming and J lost 2 bases; unmatched junction nucleotides: 4. The CDR3 length is 15 residues. The V gene's germline CDR1 is SGDLS and CDR2 YYNGEE. Here the CDR3 reads CASSVVGGGQETQYF. For the CDR3, the DNA is TGTGCCAGCAGCGTAGTGGGCGGGGGACAAGAGACCCAGTACTTC.

The V and J genes are TRBV6-5 and TRBJ1-1; D not certain. CDR1 and CDR2 from the germline V gene are MNHEY and SVGAGI. CDR3 size: 12 residues. Trimming left V 7 bases short and J 4 bases short, with 10 bases between. CDR3 sequence reads: CASTSASTEAFF. The CDR3 nucleotides read TGTGCCAGCACCTCGGCTAGCACTGAAGCTTTCTTT.

The rearrangement links TRBV7-3 to TRBJ2-1, with D possibly matching TRBD2 (6 bases). Germline CDR1 is SGHTA and CDR2 is FQGTGA. This CDR3 spans 17 amino acids. V lost 0 bases and J 6 bases, leaving 18 bases between the germline ends. In DNA form, the CDR3 reads TGTGCCAGCAGCTTAACCCAATACGGGAGAGAGACCAATGAGCAGTTCTTC. Protein: CASSLTQYGRETNEQFF.

V and J are TRBV19 and TRBJ2-2; D perhaps matches TRBD2 (7 bases). V gave up 10 bases and J gave up 0 bases, with 15 bases separating them. CDR3 length: 15 amino acids. Germline values: CDR1 LNHDA, CDR2 SQIVND (reference sequence). The CDR3 region is CATPRGDTNTGELFF. CDR3 DNA: TGTGCCACCCCCCGGGGGGACACGAACACCGGGGAGCTGTTTTTT.

This rearrangement joins TRBV28 to TRBJ2-7, with D unresolved. CDR1 is MDHEN, CDR2 SYDVKM, per germline. CDR3 size: 12 residues. V was clipped by 5 bases and J by 0 bases, with 5 bases between them. Here the CDR3 reads CASSKLSYEQYF. CDR3 in DNA: TGTGCCAGCAGTAAACTCTCCTACGAGCAGTACTTC.